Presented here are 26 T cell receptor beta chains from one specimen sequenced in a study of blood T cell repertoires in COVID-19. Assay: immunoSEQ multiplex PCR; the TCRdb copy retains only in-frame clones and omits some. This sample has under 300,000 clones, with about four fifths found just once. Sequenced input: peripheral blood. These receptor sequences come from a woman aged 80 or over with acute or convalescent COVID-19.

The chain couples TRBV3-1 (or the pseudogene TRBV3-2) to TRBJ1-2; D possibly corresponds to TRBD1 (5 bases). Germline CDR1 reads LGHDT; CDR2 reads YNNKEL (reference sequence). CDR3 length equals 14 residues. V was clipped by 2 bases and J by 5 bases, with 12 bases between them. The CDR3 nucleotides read TGTGCCAGCAGCCAAAATGGGCAGGGTTATGGCTACACCTTC. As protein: CASSQNGQGYGYTF.

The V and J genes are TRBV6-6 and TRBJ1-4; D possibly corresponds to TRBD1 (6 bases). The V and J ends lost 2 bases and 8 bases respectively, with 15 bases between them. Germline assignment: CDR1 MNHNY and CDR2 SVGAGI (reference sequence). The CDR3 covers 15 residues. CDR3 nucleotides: TGTGCCAGCAGTTACGAGGGGGGGGTACGGGAAAAACTGTTTTTT. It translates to CASSYEGGVREKLFF.

In nucleotides, the CDR3 is TGTGCCAGCAGGCGGGAGCCCTCCTACGAGCAGTACTTC. It yields the protein CASRREPSYEQYF. The chain has TRBV28 and TRBJ2-7; 7 bases agree with TRBD2. CDR3 size: 13 residues. Germline V gene data show CDR1 as MDHEN and CDR2 as SYDVKM. The J segment lost 0 bases and the V segment lost 6 bases, leaving 2 bases of the junction unmatched.

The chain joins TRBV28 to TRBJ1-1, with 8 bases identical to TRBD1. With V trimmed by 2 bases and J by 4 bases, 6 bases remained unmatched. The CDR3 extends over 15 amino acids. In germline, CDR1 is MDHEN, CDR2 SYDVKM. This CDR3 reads CASSLLGQGGTEAFF. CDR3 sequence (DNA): TGTGCCAGCAGTTTACTAGGACAGGGAGGCACTGAAGCTTTCTTT. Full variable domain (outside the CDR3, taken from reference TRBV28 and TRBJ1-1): DVKVTQSSRYLVKRTGEKVFLECVQDMDHENMFWYRQDPGLGLRLIYFSYDVKMKEKGDIPEGYSVSREKKERFSLILESASTNQTSMYLCASSLLGQGGTEAFFGQGTRLTVV.

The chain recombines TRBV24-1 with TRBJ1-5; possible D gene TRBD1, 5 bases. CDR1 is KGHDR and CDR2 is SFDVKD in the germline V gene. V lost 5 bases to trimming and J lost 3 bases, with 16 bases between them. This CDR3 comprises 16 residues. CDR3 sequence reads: CATSGWRDGNNQPQHF. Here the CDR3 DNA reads TGTGCCACCAGTGGTTGGCGGGACGGTAACAATCAGCCCCAGCATTTT.

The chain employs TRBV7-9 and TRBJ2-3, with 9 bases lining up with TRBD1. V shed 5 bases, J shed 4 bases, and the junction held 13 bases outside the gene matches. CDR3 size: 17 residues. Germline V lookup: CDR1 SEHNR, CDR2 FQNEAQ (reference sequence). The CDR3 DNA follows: TGTGCCAGCAGCCCCTCCACCGGGACAGGGAGGGCAGATACGCAGTATTTT. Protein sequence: CASSPSTGTGRADTQYF. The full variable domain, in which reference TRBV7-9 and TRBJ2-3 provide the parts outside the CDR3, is DTGVSQNPRHKITKRGQNVTFRCDPISEHNRLYWYRQTLGQGPEFLTYFQNEAQLEKSRLLSDRFSAERPKGSFSTLEIQRTEQGDSAMYLCASSPSTGTGRADTQYFGPGTRLTVL.

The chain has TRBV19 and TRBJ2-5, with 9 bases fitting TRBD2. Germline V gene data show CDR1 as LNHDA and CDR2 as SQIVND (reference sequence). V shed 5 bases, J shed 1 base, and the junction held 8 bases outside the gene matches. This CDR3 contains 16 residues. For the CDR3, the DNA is TGTGCCAGTAGTCTCTCCCTAGCGGGGATCCAAGAGACCCAGTACTTC. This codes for CASSLSLAGIQETQYF.

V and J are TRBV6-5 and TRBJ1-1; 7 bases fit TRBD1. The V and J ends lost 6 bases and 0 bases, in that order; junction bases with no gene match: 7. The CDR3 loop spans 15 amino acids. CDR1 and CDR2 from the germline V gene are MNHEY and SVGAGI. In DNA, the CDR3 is TGTGCCAGCAGACCCGGGACAGCAATGAACACTGAAGCTTTCTTT. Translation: CASRPGTAMNTEAFF.

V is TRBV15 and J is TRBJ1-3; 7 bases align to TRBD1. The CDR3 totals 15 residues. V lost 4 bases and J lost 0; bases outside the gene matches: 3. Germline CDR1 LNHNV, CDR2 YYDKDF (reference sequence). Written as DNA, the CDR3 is TGTGCCACCAGCACTGACAGGGACTCTGGAAACACCATATATTTT. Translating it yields CATSTDRDSGNTIYF.

The CDR3 is CAISEGTSGGARETQYF. The CDR3 nucleotides read TGTGCCATCAGTGAGGGGACCAGCGGGGGGGCCCGGGAGACCCAGTACTTC. The chain links TRBV10-3 to TRBJ2-5, with 10 bases lining up with TRBD2. J lost 5 bases, V lost 2 bases, and 11 bases had no gene match. Germline loops: CDR1 ENHRY, CDR2 SYGVKD. The CDR3 length is 17 residues.

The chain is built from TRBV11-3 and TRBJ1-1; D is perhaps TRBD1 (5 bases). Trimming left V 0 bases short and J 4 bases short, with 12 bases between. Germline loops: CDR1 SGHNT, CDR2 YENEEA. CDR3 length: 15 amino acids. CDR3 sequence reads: CASSLDQGHSTEAFF. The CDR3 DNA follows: TGTGCCAGCAGCTTAGATCAGGGTCACAGCACTGAAGCTTTCTTT.

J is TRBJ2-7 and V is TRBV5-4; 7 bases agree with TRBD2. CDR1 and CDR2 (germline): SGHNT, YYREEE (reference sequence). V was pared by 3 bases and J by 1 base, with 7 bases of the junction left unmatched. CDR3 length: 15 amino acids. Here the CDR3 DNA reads TGTGCCAGCAGCTACCAGCGGGGAGATTCCTACGAGCAGTACTTC. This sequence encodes CASSYQRGDSYEQYF.

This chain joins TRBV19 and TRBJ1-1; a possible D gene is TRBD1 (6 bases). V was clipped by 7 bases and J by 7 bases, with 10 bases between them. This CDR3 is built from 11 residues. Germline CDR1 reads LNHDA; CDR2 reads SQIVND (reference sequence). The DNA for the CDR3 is TGTGCCAGTAACGGACAGCATGAAGCTTTCTTT. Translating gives CASNGQHEAFF.

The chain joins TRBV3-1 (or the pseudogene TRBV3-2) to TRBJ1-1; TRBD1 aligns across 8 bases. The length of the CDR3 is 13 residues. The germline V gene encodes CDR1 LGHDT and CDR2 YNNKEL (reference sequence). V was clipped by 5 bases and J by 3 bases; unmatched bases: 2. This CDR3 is CASSDRGDTEAFF. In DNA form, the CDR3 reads TGTGCCAGCAGCGACAGGGGAGACACTGAAGCTTTCTTT.

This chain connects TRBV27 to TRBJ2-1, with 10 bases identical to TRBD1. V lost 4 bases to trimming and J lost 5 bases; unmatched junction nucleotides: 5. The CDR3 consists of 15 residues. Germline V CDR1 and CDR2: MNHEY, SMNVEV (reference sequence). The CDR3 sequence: CASSSWTGGDNEQFF. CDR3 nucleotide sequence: TGTGCCAGCAGTTCCTGGACAGGGGGGGACAATGAGCAGTTCTTC.

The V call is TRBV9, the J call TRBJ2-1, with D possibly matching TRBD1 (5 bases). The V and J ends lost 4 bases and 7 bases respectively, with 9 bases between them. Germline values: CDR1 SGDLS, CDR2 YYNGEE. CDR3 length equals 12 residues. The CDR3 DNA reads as TGTGCCAGCAGCATCAGGGAAAATGAGCAGTTCTTC. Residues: CASSIRENEQFF.

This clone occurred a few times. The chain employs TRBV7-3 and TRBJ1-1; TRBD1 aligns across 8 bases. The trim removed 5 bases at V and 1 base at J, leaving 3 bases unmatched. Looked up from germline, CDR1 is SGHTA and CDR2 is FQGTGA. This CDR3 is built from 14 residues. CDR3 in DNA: TGTGCCAGCAGCGTGGGACAGGCGAACACTGAAGCTTTCTTT. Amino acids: CASSVGQANTEAFF.

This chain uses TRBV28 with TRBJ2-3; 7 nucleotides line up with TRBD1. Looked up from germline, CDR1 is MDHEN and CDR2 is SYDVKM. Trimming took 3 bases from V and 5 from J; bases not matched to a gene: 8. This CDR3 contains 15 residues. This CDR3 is CASSLDSAGGDTQYF. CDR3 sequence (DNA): TGTGCCAGCAGTTTGGACTCAGCAGGGGGAGATACGCAGTATTTT.

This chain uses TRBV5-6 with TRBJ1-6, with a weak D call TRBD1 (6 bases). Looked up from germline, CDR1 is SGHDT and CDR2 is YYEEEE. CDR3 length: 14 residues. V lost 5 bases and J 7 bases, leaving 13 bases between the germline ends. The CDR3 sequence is CASRQGNSNSPLHF. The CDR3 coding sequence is TGTGCCAGCAGGCAGGGGAATTCGAATTCACCCCTCCACTTT.

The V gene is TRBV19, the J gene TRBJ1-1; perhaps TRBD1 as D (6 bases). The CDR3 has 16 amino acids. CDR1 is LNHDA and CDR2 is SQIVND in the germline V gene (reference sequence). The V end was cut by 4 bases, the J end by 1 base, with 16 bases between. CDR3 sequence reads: CASSSTGSRGNTEAFF. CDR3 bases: TGTGCCAGTAGTAGTACAGGGTCGAGGGGGAACACTGAAGCTTTCTTT.

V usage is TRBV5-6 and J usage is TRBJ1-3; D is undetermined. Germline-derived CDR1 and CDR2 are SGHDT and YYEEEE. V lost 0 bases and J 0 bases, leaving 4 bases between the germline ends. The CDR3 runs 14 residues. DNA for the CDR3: TGTGCCAGCAGCTTGGTATCCTCTGGAAACACCATATATTTT. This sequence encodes CASSLVSSGNTIYF.

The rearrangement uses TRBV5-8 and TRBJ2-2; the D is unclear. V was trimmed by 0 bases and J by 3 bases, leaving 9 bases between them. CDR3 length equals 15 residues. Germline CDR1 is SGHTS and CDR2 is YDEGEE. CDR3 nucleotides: TGTGCCAGCAGCTTGGGGGCCAGACACACCGGGGAGCTGTTTTTT. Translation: CASSLGARHTGELFF.

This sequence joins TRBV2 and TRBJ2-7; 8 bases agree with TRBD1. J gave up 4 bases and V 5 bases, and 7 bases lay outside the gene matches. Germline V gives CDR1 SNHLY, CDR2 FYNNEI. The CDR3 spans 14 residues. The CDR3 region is CASSPDREAYEQYF. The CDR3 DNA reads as TGTGCCAGCAGTCCGGACAGGGAGGCATACGAGCAGTACTTC. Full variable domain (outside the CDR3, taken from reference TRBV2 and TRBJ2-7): EPEVTQTPSHQVTQMGQEVILRCVPISNHLYFYWYRQILGQKVEFLVSFYNNEISEKSEIFDDQFSVERPDGSNFTLKIRSTKLEDSAMYFCASSPDREAYEQYFGPGTRLTVT.

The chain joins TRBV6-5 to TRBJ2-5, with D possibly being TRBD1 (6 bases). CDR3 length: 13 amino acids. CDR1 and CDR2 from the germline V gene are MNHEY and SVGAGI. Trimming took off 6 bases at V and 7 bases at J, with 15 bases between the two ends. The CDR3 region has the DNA TGTGCCAGCAGAGGGACACCCGAGGGGACCCAGTACTTC. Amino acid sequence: CASRGTPEGTQYF.

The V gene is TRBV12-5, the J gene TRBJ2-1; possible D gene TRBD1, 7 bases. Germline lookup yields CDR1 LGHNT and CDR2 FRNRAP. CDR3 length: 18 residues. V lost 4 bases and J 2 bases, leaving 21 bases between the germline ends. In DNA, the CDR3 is TGTGCTAGTGGTTCCCAGGGGGGAGACCTAGCTCCCTACAATGAGCAGTTCTTC. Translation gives CASGSQGGDLAPYNEQFF.

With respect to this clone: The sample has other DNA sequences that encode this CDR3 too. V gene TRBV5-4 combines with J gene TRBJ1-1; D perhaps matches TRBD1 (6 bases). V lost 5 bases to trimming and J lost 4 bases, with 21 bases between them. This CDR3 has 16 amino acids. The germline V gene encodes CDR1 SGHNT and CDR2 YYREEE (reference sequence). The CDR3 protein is CASSPRGSQALTEAFF. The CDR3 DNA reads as TGTGCCAGCAGTCCCAGGGGTTCGCAGGCTCTCACTGAAGCTTTCTTT. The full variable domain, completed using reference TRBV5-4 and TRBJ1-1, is ETGVTQSPTHLIKTRGQQVTLRCSSQSGHNTVSWYQQALGQGPQFIFQYYREEENGRGNFPPRFSGLQFPNYSSELNVNALELDDSALYLCASSPRGSQALTEAFFGQGTRLTVV.